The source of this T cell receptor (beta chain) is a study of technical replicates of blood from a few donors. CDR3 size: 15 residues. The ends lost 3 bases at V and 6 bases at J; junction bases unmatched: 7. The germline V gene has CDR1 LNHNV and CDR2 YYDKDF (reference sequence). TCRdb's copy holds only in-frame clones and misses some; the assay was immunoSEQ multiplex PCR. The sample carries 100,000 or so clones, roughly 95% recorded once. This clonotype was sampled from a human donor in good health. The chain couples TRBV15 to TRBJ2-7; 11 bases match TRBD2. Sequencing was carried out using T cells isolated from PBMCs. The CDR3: CATSRGLAAYGEQYF. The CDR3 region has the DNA TGTGCCACCAGCAGGGGACTAGCGGCCTACGGCGAGCAGTACTTC.